There are many counts of the clone carrying this TCR beta chain. Its cognate antigen is unknown. Graves' hyperthyroidism showing no ophthalmopathy progression within 18 months was considered stable. Patients showing uncontrolled infection, other autoimmune disease, pregnancy or lactation were ineligible. Amplification of TCR beta CDR3 regions used RNA as the template. First-round RT-PCR targeting the TCR CDR3 was performed with the HTBI primer set. TCRdb re-analysed the multiplex PCR reads in MiXCR, keeping a single row per CDR3 protein. The sample has about 110,000 distinct CDR3 sequences, approximately 15% seen once. This sample is drawn from a study of T cells in Graves' hyperthyroidism and ophthalmopathy. Regarding the study as a whole: Researchers found most expanded thyroid clonotypes above 0.001 in blood as well.

Per the germline V gene, CDR1 is LGHDT and CDR2 is YNNKEL (reference sequence). The CDR3 sequence is 13 residues long. With V trimmed by 11 bases and J by 5 bases, 8 bases remained unmatched. The TCR originated in a woman aged 50 to 60 with Graves' hyperthyroidism. Sequencing was carried out using blood. The chain carries TRBV3-1 and TRBJ2-5; TRBD1 agrees at 10 bases. The CDR3 sequence is CASGDRGYETQYF. CDR3 nucleotide sequence: TGTGCCTCTGGGGACAGGGGTTACGAGACCCAGTACTTC.